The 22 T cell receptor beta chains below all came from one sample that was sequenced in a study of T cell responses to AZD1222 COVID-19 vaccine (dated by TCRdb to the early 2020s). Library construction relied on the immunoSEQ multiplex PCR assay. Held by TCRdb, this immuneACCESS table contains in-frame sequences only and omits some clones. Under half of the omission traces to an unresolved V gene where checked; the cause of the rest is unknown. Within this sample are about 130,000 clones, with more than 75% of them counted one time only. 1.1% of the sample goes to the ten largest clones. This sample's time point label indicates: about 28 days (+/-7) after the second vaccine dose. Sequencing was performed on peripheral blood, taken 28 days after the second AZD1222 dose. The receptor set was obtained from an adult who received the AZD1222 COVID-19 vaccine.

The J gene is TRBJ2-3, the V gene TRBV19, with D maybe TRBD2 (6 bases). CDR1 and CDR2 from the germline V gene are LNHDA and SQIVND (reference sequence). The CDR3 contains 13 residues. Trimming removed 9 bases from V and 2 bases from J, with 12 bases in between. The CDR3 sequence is CASFGTSTDTQYF. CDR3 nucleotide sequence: TGTGCCAGCTTCGGGACTTCCACAGATACGCAGTATTTT.

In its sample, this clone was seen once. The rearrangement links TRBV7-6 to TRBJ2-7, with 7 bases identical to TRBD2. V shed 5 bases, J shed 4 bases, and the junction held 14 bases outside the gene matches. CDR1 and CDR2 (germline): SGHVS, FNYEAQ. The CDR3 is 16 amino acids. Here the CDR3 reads CASSPQAGLTTYEQYF. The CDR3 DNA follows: TGTGCCAGCAGCCCCCAAGCGGGATTAACCACTTACGAGCAGTACTTC.

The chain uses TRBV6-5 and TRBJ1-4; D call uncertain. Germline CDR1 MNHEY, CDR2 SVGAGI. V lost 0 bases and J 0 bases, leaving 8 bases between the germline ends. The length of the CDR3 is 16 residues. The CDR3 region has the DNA TGTGCCAGCAGTTACTCCACAGATGCAACTAATGAAAAACTGTTTTTT. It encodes CASSYSTDATNEKLFF.

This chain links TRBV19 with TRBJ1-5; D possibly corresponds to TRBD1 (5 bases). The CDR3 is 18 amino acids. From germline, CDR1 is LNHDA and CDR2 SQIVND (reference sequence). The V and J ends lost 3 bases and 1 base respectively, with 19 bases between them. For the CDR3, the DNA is TGTGCCAGTAGTATGGAGGGCAGGGTGGTGGCAAGCAATCAGCCCCAGCATTTT. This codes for CASSMEGRVVASNQPQHF.

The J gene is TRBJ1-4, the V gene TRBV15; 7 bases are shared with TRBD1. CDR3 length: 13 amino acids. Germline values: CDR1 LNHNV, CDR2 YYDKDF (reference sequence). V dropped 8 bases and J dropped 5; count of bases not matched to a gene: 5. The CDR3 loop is CATRGQLNEKLFF. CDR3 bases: TGTGCCACCCGGGGACAGCTAAATGAAAAACTGTTTTTT.

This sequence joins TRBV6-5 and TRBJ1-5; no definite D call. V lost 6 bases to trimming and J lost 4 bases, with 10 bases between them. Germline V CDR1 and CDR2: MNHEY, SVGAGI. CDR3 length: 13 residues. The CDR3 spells CASSRRANQPQHF. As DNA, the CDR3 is TGTGCCAGCAGCCGCCGGGCTAATCAGCCCCAGCATTTT.

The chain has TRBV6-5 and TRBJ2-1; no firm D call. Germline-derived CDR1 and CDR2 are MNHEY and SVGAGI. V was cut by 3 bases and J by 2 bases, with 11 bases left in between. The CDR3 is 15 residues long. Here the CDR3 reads CASSYSLGPYNEQFF. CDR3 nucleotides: TGTGCCAGCAGTTATAGTCTAGGCCCCTACAATGAGCAGTTCTTC.

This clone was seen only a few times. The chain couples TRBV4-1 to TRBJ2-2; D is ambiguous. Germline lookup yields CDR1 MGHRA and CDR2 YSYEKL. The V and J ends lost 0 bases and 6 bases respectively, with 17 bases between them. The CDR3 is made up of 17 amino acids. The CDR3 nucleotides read TGCGCCAGCAGCCAAGAGATCCCCATGAGTTTCGCCGGGGAGCTGTTTTTT. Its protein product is CASSQEIPMSFAGELFF.

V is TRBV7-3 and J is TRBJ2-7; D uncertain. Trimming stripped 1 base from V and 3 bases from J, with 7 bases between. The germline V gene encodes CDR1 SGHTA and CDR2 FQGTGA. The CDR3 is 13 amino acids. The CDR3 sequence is CASSLNPSYEQYF. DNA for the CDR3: TGTGCCAGCAGCTTAAACCCCAGCTACGAGCAGTACTTC.

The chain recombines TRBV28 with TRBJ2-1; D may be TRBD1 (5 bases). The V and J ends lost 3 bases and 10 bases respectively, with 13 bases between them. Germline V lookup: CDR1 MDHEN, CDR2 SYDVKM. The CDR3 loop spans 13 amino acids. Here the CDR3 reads CASSLWGLREQFF. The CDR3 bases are TGTGCCAGCAGTTTGTGGGGCCTGAGAGAGCAGTTCTTC. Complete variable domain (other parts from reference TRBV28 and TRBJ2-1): DVKVTQSSRYLVKRTGEKVFLECVQDMDHENMFWYRQDPGLGLRLIYFSYDVKMKEKGDIPEGYSVSREKKERFSLILESASTNQTSMYLCASSLWGLREQFFGPGTRLTVL.

This CDR3 is CASSPAGGDTQYF. As DNA, the CDR3 is TGTGCCAGCTCTCCCGCCGGGGGGGATACGCAGTATTTT. The rearrangement joins TRBV18 to TRBJ2-3; TRBD2 matches 7 bases. From germline, CDR1 is KGHSH and CDR2 LQKENI. With 6 bases clipped from V and 6 bases from J, the junction kept 6 bases outside the gene matches. The CDR3 loop spans 13 amino acids. Full variable domain (remainder filled in from reference TRBV18 and TRBJ2-3): NAGVMQNPRHLVRRRGQEARLRCSPMKGHSHVYWYRQLPEEGLKFMVYLQKENIIDESGMPKERFSAEFPKEGPSILRIQQVVRGDSAAYFCASSPAGGDTQYFGPGTRLTVL.

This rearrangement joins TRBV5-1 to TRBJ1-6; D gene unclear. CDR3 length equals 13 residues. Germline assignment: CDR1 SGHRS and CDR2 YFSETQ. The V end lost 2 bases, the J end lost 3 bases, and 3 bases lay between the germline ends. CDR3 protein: CASSFDYNSPLHF. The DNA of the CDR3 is TGCGCCAGCAGCTTCGACTATAATTCACCCCTCCACTTT.

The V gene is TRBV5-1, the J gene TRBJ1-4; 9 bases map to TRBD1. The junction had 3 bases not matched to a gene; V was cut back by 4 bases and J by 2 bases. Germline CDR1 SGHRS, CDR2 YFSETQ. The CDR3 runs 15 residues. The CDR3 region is CASSGQGNTNEKLFF. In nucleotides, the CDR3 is TGCGCCAGCAGCGGACAGGGGAATACTAATGAAAAACTGTTTTTT.

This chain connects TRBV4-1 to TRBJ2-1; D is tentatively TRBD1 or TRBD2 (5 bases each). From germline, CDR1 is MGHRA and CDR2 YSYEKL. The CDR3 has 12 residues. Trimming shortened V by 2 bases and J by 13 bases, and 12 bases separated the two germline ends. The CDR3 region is CASSQLGRIQFF. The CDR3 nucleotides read TGCGCCAGCAGCCAACTGGGACGGATACAGTTCTTC.

The CDR3 is CASSSRLAGVGDEQFF. DNA of the CDR3: TGTGCCAGCAGTTCCCGACTAGCGGGAGTGGGGGATGAGCAGTTCTTC. The chain carries TRBV27 and TRBJ2-1; 12 bases match TRBD2. The germline V gene has CDR1 MNHEY and CDR2 SMNVEV (reference sequence). Unmatched junction bases numbered 9, after V lost 4 bases and J lost 8 bases. CDR3 length equals 16 residues.

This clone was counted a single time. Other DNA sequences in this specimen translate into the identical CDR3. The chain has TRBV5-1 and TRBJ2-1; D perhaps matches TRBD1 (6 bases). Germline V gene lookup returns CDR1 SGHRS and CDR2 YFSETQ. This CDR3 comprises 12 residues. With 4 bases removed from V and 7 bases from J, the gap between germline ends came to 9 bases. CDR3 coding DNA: TGCGCCAGCAGCACACAGGGAAATGAGCAGTTCTTC. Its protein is CASSTQGNEQFF. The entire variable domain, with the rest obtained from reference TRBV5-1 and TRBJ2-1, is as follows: KAGVTQTPRYLIKTRGQQVTLSCSPISGHRSVSWYQQTPGQGLQFLFEYFSETQRNKGNFPGRFSGRQFSNSRSEMNVSTLELGDSALYLCASSTQGNEQFFGPGTRLTVL.

The CDR3 coding sequence is TGTGCCAGCAGCGCCTTCTCTGGGACTGAAGCTTTCTTT. Protein sequence: CASSAFSGTEAFF. The rearrangement links TRBV2 to TRBJ1-1; D call uncertain. V dropped 6 bases and J dropped 5 bases, with 13 bases sitting between them. CDR3 length: 13 amino acids. Germline assignment: CDR1 SNHLY and CDR2 FYNNEI.

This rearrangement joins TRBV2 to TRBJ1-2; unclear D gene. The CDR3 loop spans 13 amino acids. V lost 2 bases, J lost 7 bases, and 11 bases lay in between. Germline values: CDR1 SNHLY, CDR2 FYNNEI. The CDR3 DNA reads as TGTGCCAGCAGTGAATGGAGTTCGGCTGGCTACACCTTC. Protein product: CASSEWSSAGYTF. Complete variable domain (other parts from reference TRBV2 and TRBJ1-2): EPEVTQTPSHQVTQMGQEVILRCVPISNHLYFYWYRQILGQKVEFLVSFYNNEISEKSEIFDDQFSVERPDGSNFTLKIRSTKLEDSAMYFCASSEWSSAGYTFGSGTRLTVV.

This CDR3 reads CSVGGAYTEAFF. The CDR3, as DNA: TGCAGCGTTGGGGGGGCCTACACTGAAGCTTTCTTT. The chain is built from TRBV29-1 and TRBJ1-1; D may be TRBD1 (6 bases). The CDR3 is made up of 12 amino acids. Deletions cut 4 bases from V and 3 bases from J, with 9 bases between. CDR1 and CDR2 (germline): SQVTM, ANQGSEA.

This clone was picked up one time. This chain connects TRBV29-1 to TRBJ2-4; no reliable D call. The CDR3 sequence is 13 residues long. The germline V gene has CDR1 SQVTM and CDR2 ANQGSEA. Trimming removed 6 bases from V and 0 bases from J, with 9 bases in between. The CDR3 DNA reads TGCAGCGTACTCGTCCTAGCCAAAAACATTCAGTACTTC. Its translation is CSVLVLAKNIQYF.

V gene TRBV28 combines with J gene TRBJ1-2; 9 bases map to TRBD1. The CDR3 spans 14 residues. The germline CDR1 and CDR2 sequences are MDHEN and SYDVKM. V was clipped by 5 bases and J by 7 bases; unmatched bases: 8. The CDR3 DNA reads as TGTGCCAGCAGTCCGGGACAGGGAAATCGTGGCTACACCTTC. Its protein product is CASSPGQGNRGYTF.

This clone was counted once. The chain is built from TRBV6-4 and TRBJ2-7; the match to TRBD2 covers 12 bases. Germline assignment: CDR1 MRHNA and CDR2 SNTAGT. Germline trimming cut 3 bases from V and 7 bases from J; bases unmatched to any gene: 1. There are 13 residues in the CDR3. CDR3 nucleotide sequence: TGTGCCAGCAGTGAGACTAGCGGGAGTGAGCAGTACTTC. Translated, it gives CASSETSGSEQYF.